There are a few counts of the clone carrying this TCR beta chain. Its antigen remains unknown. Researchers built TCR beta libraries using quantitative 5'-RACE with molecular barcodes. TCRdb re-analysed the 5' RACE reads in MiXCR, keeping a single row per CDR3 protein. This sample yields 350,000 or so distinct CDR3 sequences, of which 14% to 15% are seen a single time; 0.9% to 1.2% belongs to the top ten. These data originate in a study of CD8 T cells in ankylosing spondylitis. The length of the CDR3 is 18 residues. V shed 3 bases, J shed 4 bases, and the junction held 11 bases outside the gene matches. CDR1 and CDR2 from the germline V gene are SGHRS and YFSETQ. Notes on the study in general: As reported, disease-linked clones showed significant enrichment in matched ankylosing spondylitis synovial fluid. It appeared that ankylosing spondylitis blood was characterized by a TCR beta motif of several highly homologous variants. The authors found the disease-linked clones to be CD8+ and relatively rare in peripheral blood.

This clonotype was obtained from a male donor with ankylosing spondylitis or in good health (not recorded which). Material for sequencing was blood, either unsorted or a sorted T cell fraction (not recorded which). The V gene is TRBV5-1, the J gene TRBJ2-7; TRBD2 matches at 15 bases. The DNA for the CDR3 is TGCGCCAGCAGCTATCAGCCCGGGACTAGCGGGGGGAGTTACGAGCAGTACTTC. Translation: CASSYQPGTSGGSYEQYF.